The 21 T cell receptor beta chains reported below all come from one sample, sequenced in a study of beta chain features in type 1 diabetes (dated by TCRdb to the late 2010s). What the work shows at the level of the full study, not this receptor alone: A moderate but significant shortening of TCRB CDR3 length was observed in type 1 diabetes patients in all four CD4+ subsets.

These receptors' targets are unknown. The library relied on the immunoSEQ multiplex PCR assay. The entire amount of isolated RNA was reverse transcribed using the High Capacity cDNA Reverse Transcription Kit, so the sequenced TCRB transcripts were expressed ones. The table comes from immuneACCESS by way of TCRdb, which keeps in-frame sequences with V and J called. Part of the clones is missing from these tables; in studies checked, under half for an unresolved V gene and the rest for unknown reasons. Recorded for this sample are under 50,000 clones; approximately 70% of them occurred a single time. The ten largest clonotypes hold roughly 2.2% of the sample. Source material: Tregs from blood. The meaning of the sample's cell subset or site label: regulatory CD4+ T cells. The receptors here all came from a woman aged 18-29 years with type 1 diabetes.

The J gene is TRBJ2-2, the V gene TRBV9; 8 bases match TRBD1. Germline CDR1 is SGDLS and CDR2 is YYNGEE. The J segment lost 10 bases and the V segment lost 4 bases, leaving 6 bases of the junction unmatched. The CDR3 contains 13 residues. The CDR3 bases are TGTGCCAGCAGCTACGGACAGGGTATGGAGCTGTTTTTT. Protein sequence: CASSYGQGMELFF.

CDR3 region: CASSSRDFEVWWDTEAFF. In DNA form, the CDR3 reads TGTGCCAGCAGTTCCCGGGACTTTGAGGTTTGGTGGGACACTGAAGCTTTCTTT. This rearrangement joins TRBV27 to TRBJ1-1; a possible D gene is TRBD1 (5 bases). V was clipped by 4 bases and J by 3 bases, with 24 bases between them. Germline CDR1 MNHEY, CDR2 SMNVEV (reference sequence). The CDR3 runs 18 residues.

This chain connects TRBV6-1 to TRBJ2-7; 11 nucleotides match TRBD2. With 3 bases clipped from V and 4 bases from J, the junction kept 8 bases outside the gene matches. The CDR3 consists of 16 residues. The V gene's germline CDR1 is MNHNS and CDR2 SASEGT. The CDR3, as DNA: TGTGCCAGCAGTGATAGGCTAGCGGGGGGTAGATACGAGCAGTACTTC. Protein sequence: CASSDRLAGGRYEQYF.

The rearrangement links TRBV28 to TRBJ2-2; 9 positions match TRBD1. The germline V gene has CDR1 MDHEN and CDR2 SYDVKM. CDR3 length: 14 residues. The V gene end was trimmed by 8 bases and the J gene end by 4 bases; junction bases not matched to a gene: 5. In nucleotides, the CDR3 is TGTGCCAGCGACAGGGGGACGGGCACCGGGGAGCTGTTTTTT. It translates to CASDRGTGTGELFF.

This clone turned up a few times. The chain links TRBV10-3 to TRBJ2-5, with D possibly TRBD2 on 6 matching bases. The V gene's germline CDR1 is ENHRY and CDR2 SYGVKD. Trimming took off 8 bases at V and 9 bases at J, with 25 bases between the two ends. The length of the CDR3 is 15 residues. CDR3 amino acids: CAIGPGMAPRGAQYF. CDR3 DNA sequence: TGTGCCATCGGCCCGGGAATGGCCCCCCGCGGGGCCCAGTACTTC.

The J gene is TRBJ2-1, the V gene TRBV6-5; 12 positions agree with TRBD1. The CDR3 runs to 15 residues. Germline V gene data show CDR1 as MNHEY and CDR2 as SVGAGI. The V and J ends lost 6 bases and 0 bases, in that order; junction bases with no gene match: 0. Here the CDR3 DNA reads TGTGCCAGCAGGGGACAGGGGGCCTCCTACAATGAGCAGTTCTTC. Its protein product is CASRGQGASYNEQFF.

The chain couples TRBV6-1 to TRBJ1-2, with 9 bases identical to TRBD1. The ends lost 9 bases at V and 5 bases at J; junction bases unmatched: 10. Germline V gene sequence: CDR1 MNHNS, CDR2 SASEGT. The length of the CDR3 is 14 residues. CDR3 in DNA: TGTGCCAGGGGACAGGGAAGGTGGTCATATGGCTACACCTTC. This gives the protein CARGQGRWSYGYTF.

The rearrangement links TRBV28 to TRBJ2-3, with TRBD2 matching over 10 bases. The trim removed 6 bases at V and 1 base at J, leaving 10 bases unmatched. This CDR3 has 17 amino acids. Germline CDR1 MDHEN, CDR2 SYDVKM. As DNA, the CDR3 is TGTGCCAGCAGGATCCAGCGGGGGGGCCTGGGCACAGATACGCAGTATTTT. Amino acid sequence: CASRIQRGGLGTDTQYF.

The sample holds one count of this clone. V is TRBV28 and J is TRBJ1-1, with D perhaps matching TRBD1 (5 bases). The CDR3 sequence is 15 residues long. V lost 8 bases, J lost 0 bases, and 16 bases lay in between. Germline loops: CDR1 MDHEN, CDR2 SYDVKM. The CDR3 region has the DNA TGTGCCAGCCCTAAAGGGCGGGGGTTGAACACTGAAGCTTTCTTT. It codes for CASPKGRGLNTEAFF.

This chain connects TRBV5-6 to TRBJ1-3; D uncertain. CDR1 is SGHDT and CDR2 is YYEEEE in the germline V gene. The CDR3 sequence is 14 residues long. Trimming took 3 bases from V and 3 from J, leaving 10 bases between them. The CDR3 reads CASSSYGLGNTIYF. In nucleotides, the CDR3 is TGTGCCAGCAGCTCGTACGGTCTTGGAAACACCATATATTTT.

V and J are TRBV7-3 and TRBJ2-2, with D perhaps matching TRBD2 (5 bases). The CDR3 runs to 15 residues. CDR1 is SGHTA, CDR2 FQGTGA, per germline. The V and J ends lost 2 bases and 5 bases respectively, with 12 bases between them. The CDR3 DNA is TGTGCCAGCAGCTTACAAGGGAGTTATACCGGGGAGCTGTTTTTT. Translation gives CASSLQGSYTGELFF.

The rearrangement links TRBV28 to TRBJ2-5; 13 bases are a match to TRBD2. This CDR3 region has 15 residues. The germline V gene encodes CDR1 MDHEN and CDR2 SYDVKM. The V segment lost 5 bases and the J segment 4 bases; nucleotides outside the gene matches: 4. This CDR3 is CASSAGLAGLETQYF. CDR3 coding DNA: TGTGCCAGCAGTGCGGGACTAGCGGGGTTAGAGACCCAGTACTTC.

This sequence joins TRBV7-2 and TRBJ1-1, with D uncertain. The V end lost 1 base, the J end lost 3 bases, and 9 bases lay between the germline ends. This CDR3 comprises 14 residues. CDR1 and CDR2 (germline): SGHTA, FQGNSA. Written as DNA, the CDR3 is TGTGCCAGCAGCTTAGGCGGGGTTTACACTGAAGCTTTCTTT. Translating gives CASSLGGVYTEAFF.

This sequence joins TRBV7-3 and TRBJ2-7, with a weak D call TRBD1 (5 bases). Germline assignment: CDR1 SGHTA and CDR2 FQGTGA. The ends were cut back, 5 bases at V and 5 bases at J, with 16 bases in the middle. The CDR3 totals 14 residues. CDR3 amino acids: CASSPQGGRNEQYF. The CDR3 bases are TGTGCCAGCAGCCCCCAGGGTGGACGTAACGAGCAGTACTTC.

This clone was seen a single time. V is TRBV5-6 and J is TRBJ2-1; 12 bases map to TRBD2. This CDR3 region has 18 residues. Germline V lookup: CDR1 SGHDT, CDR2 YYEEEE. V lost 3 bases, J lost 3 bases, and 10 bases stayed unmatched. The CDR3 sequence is CASSSLLAGGPFYNEQFF. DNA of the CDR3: TGTGCCAGCAGCTCACTCCTAGCGGGGGGGCCTTTCTACAATGAGCAGTTCTTC.

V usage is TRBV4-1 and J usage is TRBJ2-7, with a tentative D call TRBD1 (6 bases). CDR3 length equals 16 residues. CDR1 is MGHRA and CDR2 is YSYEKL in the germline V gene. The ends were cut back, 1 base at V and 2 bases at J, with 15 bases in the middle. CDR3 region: CASSQATGTLTYEQYF. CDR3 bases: TGCGCCAGCAGCCAAGCCACCGGGACATTGACCTACGAGCAGTACTTC.

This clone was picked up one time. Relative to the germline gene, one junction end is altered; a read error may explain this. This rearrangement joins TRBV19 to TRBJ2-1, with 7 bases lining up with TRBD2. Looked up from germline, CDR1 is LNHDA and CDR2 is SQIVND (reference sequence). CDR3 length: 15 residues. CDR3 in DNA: TGTGCCAGTAGTATACTCCTAGCGGCTTACAATGAGCAGCTCTTC. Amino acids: CASSILLAAYNEQLF.

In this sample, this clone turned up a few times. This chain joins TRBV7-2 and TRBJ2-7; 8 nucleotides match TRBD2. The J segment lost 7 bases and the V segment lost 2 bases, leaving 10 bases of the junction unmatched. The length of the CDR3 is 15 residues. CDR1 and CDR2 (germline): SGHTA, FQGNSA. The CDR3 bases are TGTGCCAGCAGCTTACTTAGCGGGACCCCCGGGGAGCAGTACTTC. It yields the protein CASSLLSGTPGEQYF.

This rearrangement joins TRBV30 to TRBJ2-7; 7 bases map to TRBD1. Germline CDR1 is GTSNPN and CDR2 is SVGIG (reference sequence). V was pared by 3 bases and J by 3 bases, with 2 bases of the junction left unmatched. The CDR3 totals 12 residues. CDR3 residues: CAWRTGFYEQYF. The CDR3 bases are TGTGCCTGGAGGACAGGGTTCTACGAGCAGTACTTC. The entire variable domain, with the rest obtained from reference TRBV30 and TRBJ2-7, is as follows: SQTIHQWPATLVQPVGSPLSLECTVEGTSNPNLYWYRQAAGRGLQLLFYSVGIGQISSEVPQNLSASRPQDRQFILSSKKLLLSDSGFYLCAWRTGFYEQYFGPGTRLTVT.

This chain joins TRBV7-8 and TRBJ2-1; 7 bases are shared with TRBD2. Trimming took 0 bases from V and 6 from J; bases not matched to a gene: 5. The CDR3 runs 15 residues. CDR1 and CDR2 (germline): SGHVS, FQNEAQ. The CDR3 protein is CASSLAGLVANEQFF. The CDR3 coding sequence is TGTGCCAGCAGCTTAGCCGGACTAGTGGCCAATGAGCAGTTCTTC.

CDR3 protein: CASSPTANTGELFF. Written as DNA, the CDR3 is TGTGCCAGCAGCCCCACAGCGAACACCGGGGAGCTGTTTTTT. This chain links TRBV11-2 with TRBJ2-2; no clear D. CDR3 length: 14 residues. Germline CDR1 is SGHAT and CDR2 is FQNNGV. Trimming shortened V by 5 bases and J by 0 bases, and 7 bases separated the two germline ends.